A selection of T cell receptor beta chains follows, all from one sample in a study of T cell changes during pregnancy in multiple sclerosis. Produced via immunoSEQ multiplex PCR; TCRdb's table is partial and in-frame only. The table shows 75,000 to 90,000 clones, with 91% occurring only once. The specimen was PBMCs, collected in the first trimester of pregnancy. The receptors shown here come from a female donor in good health, serving as a control in a pregnancy study. Some clones in this sample may be carry-over from other donors' samples. Each CDR3 is given with its conserved first and last residue. The order of the fields is clone size, D gene, J gene, V gene, CDR3 DNA, CDR3 protein. D genes are given only for firm matches. Clone size appears in some rows only: once, few, many, or a class for an expanded clone.

few NA TRBJ2-1 TRBV7-2 TGTGCCAGCAGCATACGGACAGCACCAATCTTGTACAATGAGCAGTTCTTC CASSIRTAPILYNEQFF
NA NA TRBJ1-1 TRBV6-6 TGTGCCAGCAGTCCACAGGGAGCGAGCACTGAAGCTTTCTTT CASSPQGASTEAFF
NA TRBD2 TRBJ2-3 TRBV6-5 TGTGCCAGCAGTTACTCGGTAGCGGGGGGCCCAGATACGCAGTATTTT CASSYSVAGGPDTQYF
NA NA TRBJ1-6 TRBV2 TGCGCCAGCAGTGTAACCCCGAGGGATTCACCCCTCCACTTT CASSVTPRDSPLHF
NA NA TRBJ2-5 TRBV14 TGTGCCAGCAGCCTAGTAGCTGAAGGGACCCAGTACTTC CASSLVAEGTQYF
NA NA TRBJ2-3 TRBV7-2 TGTGCCAGCAGCCCGACACAATTCACAGATACGCAGTATTTT CASSPTQFTDTQYF
NA TRBD2 TRBJ2-3 TRBV9 TGTGCCAGCAGCGTAGGGAGCGGGAGGGGAACAGATACGCAGTATTTT CASSVGSGRGTDTQYF
NA TRBD2 TRBJ2-7 TRBV6-5 TGTGCCAGCAGCTCACTAGCGGGAGTTTCCTACGAGCAGTACTTC CASSSLAGVSYEQYF
NA NA TRBJ2-4 TRBV7-9 TGTGCCAGCAGCAAAACCGGAGTTTCTATAACCAAAAACATTCAGTACTTC CASSKTGVSITKNIQYF
NA NA TRBJ2-5 TRBV19 TGTGCCAGTAGACAGGGTCCCTGGGAGACCCAGTACTTC CASRQGPWETQYF
NA NA TRBJ2-7 TRBV4-2 TGTGCCAGCAGCCAAGATGGGCCCTCCTACGAGCAGTACTTC CASSQDGPSYEQYF
NA NA TRBJ2-5 TRBV2 TGTGCCAGCAGTGAAGCGCAGGGGGGTGAGACCCAGTACTTC CASSEAQGGETQYF
NA NA TRBJ2-1 TRBV4-1 TGCGCCAGCAGTCTATTAAGGGGGAATGAGCAGTTCTTC CASSLLRGNEQFF
NA TRBD1 TRBJ1-2 TRBV6-1 TGTGCCAGCAGCCGGGACAGGGCTGATGGCTACACCTTC CASSRDRADGYTF
NA NA TRBJ1-2 TRBV5-6 TGTGCCAGCAGCAAGGAGTCCTATGGCTACACCTTC CASSKESYGYTF
NA TRBD1 TRBJ2-7 TRBV19 TGTGCCAGTAGTACACTCATCACCCGGACAGGGCCAACATCCTACGAGCAGTACTTC CASSTLITRTGPTSYEQYF
NA NA TRBJ1-1 TRBV10-1 TGCGCCAGCAGCCCGATGACGGGATACACTGAAGCTTTCTTT CASSPMTGYTEAFF
NA TRBD1 TRBJ1-6 TRBV25-1 TGTGCCAGCAGGCAGACAGGGCGAGATTCACCCCTCCACTTT CASRQTGRDSPLHF
NA NA TRBJ2-7 TRBV9 TGTGCCAGCAGCGTAGCACAGGGCTGGGGCGAGCAGTACTTC CASSVAQGWGEQYF
NA TRBD2 TRBJ2-1 TRBV4-1 TGCGCCAGCAGCCAAGTCGATTTAGGACTAGCAGGAGGTAGTGAGCAGTTCTTC CASSQVDLGLAGGSEQFF
few TRBD2 TRBJ2-3 TRBV7-9 TGTGCCAGCAGCCCTTCTGCGGGAGATCTTGGAGATACGCAGTATTTT CASSPSAGDLGDTQYF
NA TRBD2 TRBJ2-3 TRBV30 TGTGCCTCACATAGCGGGACCGCAGATACGCAGTATTTT CASHSGTADTQYF
NA TRBD1 TRBJ1-1 TRBV7-9 TGTGCCAGCAGCTTAGTCCCAGGGGGCAACACTGAAGCTTTCTTT CASSLVPGGNTEAFF
NA NA TRBJ2-3 TRBV5-1 TGCGCCAGCGGCTTGGGCAGAACAGGCCTTAGCACAGATACGCAGTATTTT CASGLGRTGLSTDTQYF
once TRBD1 TRBJ2-7 TRBV27 TGTGCCAGCAGTTCCTCAGGACAGGCCGTTTCTGAGCAGTACTTC CASSSSGQAVSEQYF
NA NA TRBJ2-7 TRBV19 TGTGCCAGTAGTATGGGAACAGGCCCATCCTACGAGCAGTACTTC CASSMGTGPSYEQYF
NA NA TRBJ2-1 TRBV6-1 TGTGCCAGCAGTGAAGAAACAGGGCTCCGGGGTGAGCAGTTCTTC CASSEETGLRGEQFF
NA TRBD1 TRBJ2-5 TRBV2 TGTGCCAGCACGATAAAGGGGGCGCGGACGACCCAGTACTTC CASTIKGARTTQYF
NA NA TRBJ2-1 TRBV5-1 TGCGCCAGCAGCTTGACGGGTGAGCAGTTCTTC CASSLTGEQFF
NA TRBD2 TRBJ2-5 TRBV5-6 TGTGCCAGCAGCTTGAGGCAGCGGGGGGCCCGGGAGACCCAGTACTTC CASSLRQRGARETQYF